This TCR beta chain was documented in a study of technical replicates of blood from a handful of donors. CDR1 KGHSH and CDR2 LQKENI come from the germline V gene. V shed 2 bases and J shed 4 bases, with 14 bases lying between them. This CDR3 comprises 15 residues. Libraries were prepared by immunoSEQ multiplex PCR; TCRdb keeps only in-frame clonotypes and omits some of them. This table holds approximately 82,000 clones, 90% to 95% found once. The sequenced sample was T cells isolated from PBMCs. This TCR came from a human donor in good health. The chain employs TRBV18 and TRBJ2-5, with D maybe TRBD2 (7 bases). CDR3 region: CASSPFAGEGETQYF. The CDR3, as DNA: TGTGCCAGCTCACCATTCGCAGGGGAGGGAGAGACCCAGTACTTC.